Given below is one T cell receptor beta chain in context. CDR1 is SGHAT and CDR2 is FQNNGV in the germline V gene. Losses at the gene ends were 3 bases for V and 7 bases for J; bases not matched to a gene: 8. The length of the CDR3 is 15 residues. The source of the sample is a study of shared clonotypes between healthy human individuals. CD45RO+ cells plus CCR7-negative CD45RA+ TemRA cells formed CD8 memory. Produced via immunoSEQ multiplex PCR; TCRdb's table is partial and in-frame only. The data show roughly 700,000 clones, about 90% seen once. Sequences were obtained from memory CD8+ T cells from PBMCs. Subset given: CD45RO+ cells pooled with CCR7-negative TemRA cells. The rearrangement uses TRBV11-2 and TRBJ2-3; 9 nucleotides agree with TRBD2. The source is a man aged 18 to 30 in good health. Some clones in this sample may be carry-over from other donors' samples. CDR3 coding DNA: TGTGCCAGCAGCTTCGTGAGGAGCGGGGGGAATACGCAGTATTTT. Amino acid sequence: CASSFVRSGGNTQYF.